These 5 T cell receptor beta chains originate from one sample sequenced in a study of T and B cells in COVID-19 patients. Multiplex PCR with BIOMED2 TRB-A/B primer pools amplified TRB rearrangements. TCRdb reprocessed the multiplex PCR reads with MiXCR, giving one entry per CDR3 protein. The repertoire holds fewer than 9,500 distinct CDR3 sequences, with roughly 31% as singletons. From blood, about 230-500 ng of genomic DNA served as TRB template. The source material was blood. The origin of the receptors is a human donor who had recovered from COVID-19.

This clonotype is medium-sized within its sample. The CDR3, as DNA: TGTGCCAGCAGCTCGGGCCCAGATACGCAGTATTTT. Translating gives CASSSGPDTQYF. This chain links TRBV5-4 with TRBJ2-3, with D unclear. Trimming took 3 bases from V and 4 from J, leaving 6 bases between them. This CDR3 contains 12 residues. Germline V gives CDR1 SGHNT, CDR2 YYREEE (reference sequence).

To note about this clonotype: One base away lies a much larger clone, so this may be a sequencing read error. This sequence joins TRBV11-1 and TRBJ2-7, with 10 bases aligning to TRBD1. The CDR3 is made up of 15 amino acids. CDR1 is SGHAT and CDR2 is FQDESV in the germline V gene (reference sequence). The DNA for the CDR3 is TGTGCCAGTAGTCCCCCGGGACAGGGGTCCTACGAGAAGTACTTC. Its protein product is CASSPPGQGSYEKYF. Together with reference TRBV11-1 and TRBJ2-7, the CDR3 gives the full variable domain: EAEVAQSPRYKITEKSQAVAFWCDPISGHATLYWYRQILGQGPELLVQFQDESVVDDSQLPKDRFSAERLKGVDSTLKIQPAELGDSAMYLCASSPPGQGSYEKYFGPGTRLTVT.

A few counts support this clonotype. This sequence joins TRBV20-1 and TRBJ2-1; 10 bases line up with TRBD2. The CDR3 is 13 amino acids. V lost 5 bases and J lost 8; bases outside the gene matches: 6. Germline V CDR1 and CDR2: DFQATT, SNEGSKA (reference sequence). The CDR3 region is CSARGLAGDEQFF. Written as DNA, the CDR3 is TGCAGTGCTCGCGGGCTAGCGGGGGATGAGCAGTTCTTC.

This clonotype has just one count. The genes are TRBV21-1 and TRBJ1-2. TRBV21-1 is tagged as a pseudogene. CDR3 length: 12 amino acids. The CDR3 sequence is CASSKEGDGYTF. The CDR3, as DNA: TGTGCCAGCAGCAAAGAAGGCGATGGCTACACCTTC.

This chain uses TRBV12-3 or TRBV12-4 with TRBJ2-7; 11 bases align to TRBD1. The CDR3 runs to 14 residues. The J segment lost 3 bases and the V segment lost 5 bases, leaving 3 bases of the junction unmatched. In DNA, the CDR3 is TGTGCCAGCAGTACCGGGACAGGGGGCTACGAGCAGTACTTC. Translated: CASSTGTGGYEQYF.